This T cell receptor beta chain was recovered during a study of CD8 T cells in ankylosing spondylitis. Study observations and caveats: Matched ankylosing spondylitis synovial fluid reportedly showed significant enrichment of disease-linked clones. Within ankylosing spondylitis blood, a TCR beta motif made up of eight or nine highly homologous variants appeared to be characteristic.

The V gene end was trimmed by 1 base and the J gene end by 10 bases; junction bases not matched to a gene: 6. The CDR3 runs to 15 residues. Looked up from germline, CDR1 is LGHNA and CDR2 is YSLEER. A note on this clonotype: Its antigen is not identified.

With molecular barcodes, quantitative 5'-RACE was used to make the TCR beta libraries. TCRdb re-derived calls from the 5' RACE reads in MiXCR, one entry per CDR3 protein. The profile shows hundreds of thousands of distinct CDR3 sequences, 8% to 10% of them singletons. The rearrangement uses TRBV4-3 and TRBJ2-1; 11 positions match TRBD2. Sequenced material: blood, either unsorted or a sorted T cell fraction (not recorded which). This TCR derives from a female donor with ankylosing spondylitis or in good health (not recorded which). CDR3 protein: CASSQALLAGAEQFF. For the CDR3, the DNA is TGCGCCAGCAGCCAAGCCTTACTAGCGGGAGCAGAGCAGTTCTTC.